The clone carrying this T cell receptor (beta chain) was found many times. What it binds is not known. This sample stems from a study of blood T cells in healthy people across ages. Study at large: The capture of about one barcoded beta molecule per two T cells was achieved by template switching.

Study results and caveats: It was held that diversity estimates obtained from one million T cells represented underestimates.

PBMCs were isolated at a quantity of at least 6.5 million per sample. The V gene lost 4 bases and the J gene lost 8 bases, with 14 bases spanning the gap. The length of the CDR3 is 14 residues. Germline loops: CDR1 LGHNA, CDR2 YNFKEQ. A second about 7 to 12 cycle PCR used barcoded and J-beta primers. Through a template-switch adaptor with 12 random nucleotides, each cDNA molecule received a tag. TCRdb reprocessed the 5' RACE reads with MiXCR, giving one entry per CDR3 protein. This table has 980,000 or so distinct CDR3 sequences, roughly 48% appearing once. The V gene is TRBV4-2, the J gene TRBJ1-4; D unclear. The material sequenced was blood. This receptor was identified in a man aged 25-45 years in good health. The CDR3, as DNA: TGTGCCAGCAGCCGTGGGGAGGTTGACGAAAAACTGTTTTTT. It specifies CASSRGEVDEKLFF.